This T cell receptor beta chain was profiled in a study of T cells after yellow fever vaccination. Study information: Low-cell-number fractions were prepared with SMART-Seq v4 Ultra Low Input.

A 5'RACE template-switching step, the method used to make TCR cDNA, added a universal primer site and UMIs. TCRdb fed the 5' RACE reads into MiXCR, producing one record per CDR3 protein. The data show about 130,000 distinct CDR3 sequences, approximately 8.4% seen once. This clonotype was counted a few times. The antigen is unknown. The CDR3 consists of 17 residues. V was pared by 0 bases and J by 6 bases, with 11 bases of the junction left unmatched. Germline assignment: CDR1 SGDLS and CDR2 YYNGEE. Whole-study findings and limits: Primary-vaccination clones mostly resurfaced post-booster (under 98% CD4, roughly 90% CD8).

This clonotype was obtained from a young man who received the YFV17D yellow fever vaccine. Sequencing was performed on CD8+ T cells sorted from PBMCs, taken on the day of the yellow fever booster vaccination. The rearrangement joins TRBV9 to TRBJ2-1; 8 positions agree with TRBD2. This CDR3 reads CASSVDRYAGGSNEQFF. The DNA of the CDR3 is TGTGCCAGCAGCGTAGACCGGTATGCGGGGGGATCCAATGAGCAGTTCTTC.